Sequencing of this T cell receptor beta chain was carried out in a study of T cells after yellow fever vaccination. Overall study: Fractions of low cell number were prepared using SMART-Seq v4 Ultra Low Input.

Study findings and constraints: Of the clonotypes, a small share occurred in both CD4 and CD8 compartments. The secondary response was weaker, and its peak arrived faster, on day 5 versus 15.

In the case of this clonotype: Its specificity is not known.

Production of TCR cDNA was by 5'RACE template switching, which also added a universal primer site and UMIs. MiXCR, run by TCRdb on the 5' RACE reads, gives a single entry per CDR3 protein. Of 280,000 or so distinct CDR3 sequences in the sample, 8.7% were seen once. The CDR3 consists of 12 residues. V was pared by 0 bases and J by 10 bases, with 6 bases between. The germline V gene has CDR1 LGHDT and CDR2 YNNKEL (reference sequence). The chain is built from TRBV3-1 and TRBJ1-4; D gene uncertain. The starting material was CD4+ T cells sorted from PBMCs, obtained 5 days after the yellow fever booster vaccination. This receptor was obtained from a man aged 18 to 35 who received the YFV17D yellow fever vaccine. CDR3 sequence: CASSQDRVKLFF. CDR3 DNA sequence: TGTGCCAGCAGCCAAGATCGTGTAAAACTGTTTTTT.